The clone carrying this TCR beta chain has just a few counts. This sample stems from a study of early T cells in non-severe SARS-CoV-2 infection. TCRdb reanalysed the 5' RACE reads using MiXCR and keeps one entry per CDR3 protein. Among fewer than 65,000 distinct CDR3 sequences listed, around 6.5% were seen once. V was pared by 3 bases and J by 3 bases, with 11 bases between. The CDR3 has 14 residues. Germline V gene lookup returns CDR1 DFQATT and CDR2 SNEGSKA (reference sequence). This receptor was identified in an adult who was a healthcare worker with PCR-confirmed SARS-CoV-2 infection or an uninfected control (not recorded which). The sample was whole blood, taken at baseline. The J gene is TRBJ2-2, the V gene TRBV20-1; D gene unclear. The CDR3 nucleotides are TGCAGTGCTAGGCGGCTTTCCCACACCGGGGAGCTGTTTTTT. Translation: CSARRLSHTGELFF.